The 30 T cell receptor beta chains below were found in one sample sequenced in a study of CD8 T cells in Susac syndrome (dated 2019 in TCRdb). The protocol used for the library was the immunoSEQ multiplex PCR assay. RNA was extracted using the RNeasy kit, and roughly 0.45 to 1 microgram was reverse transcribed with random hexamers. TCRdb handled the public reads itself, with Q25 trimming in fastp and clone calling in MiXCR, and kept productive beta chains. Every entry covers one CDR3 protein and lists the most common genes and DNA from its rows. Here the sample has approximately 200,000 distinct CDR3 sequences; roughly 94% occur a single time. 0.082% of the sample goes to the ten largest clones. Material for sequencing was CD4+ T cells from PBMCs. The source of these receptors is a human donor with multiple sclerosis.

The rearrangement uses TRBV3-1 and TRBJ2-5; 9 positions match TRBD2. The V gene end was trimmed by 1 base and the J gene end by 3 bases; junction bases not matched to a gene: 12. This CDR3 is 18 amino acids long. Germline V CDR1 and CDR2: LGHDT, YNNKEL (reference sequence). The CDR3 sequence is CASSQGLLAGDVEETQYF. CDR3 nucleotides: TGTGCCAGCAGCCAAGGGCTGTTAGCGGGGGATGTAGAAGAGACCCAGTACTTC.

CDR3 sequence: CSARVSGGDSGNSPLHF. The DNA of the CDR3 is TGCAGTGCTAGGGTTTCCGGCGGGGATAGTGGGAATTCACCCCTCCACTTT. The rearrangement joins TRBV20-1 to TRBJ1-6; D is uncertain. V lost 3 bases and J 7 bases, leaving 22 bases between the germline ends. Germline V gives CDR1 DFQATT, CDR2 SNEGSKA (reference sequence). The CDR3 covers 17 residues.

The chain has TRBV6-1 and TRBJ2-7; D tentatively reads TRBD1 or TRBD2 (5 bases each). Deletions cut 4 bases from V and 5 bases from J, with 12 bases between. The CDR3 is 13 residues long. Looked up from germline, CDR1 is MNHNS and CDR2 is SASEGT. The CDR3 loop is CASSVGHSDEQYV. DNA for the CDR3: TGTGCCAGCAGTGTGGGGCATAGCGACGAGCAGTACGTC.

This chain joins TRBV20-1 and TRBJ2-4, with unresolved D. Germline CDR1 and CDR2: DFQATT and SNEGSKA (reference sequence). The CDR3 totals 13 residues. V was trimmed by 6 bases and J by 3 bases, leaving 12 bases between them. Here the CDR3 DNA reads TGCAGTGCCTGGCGGTCGGACAAAAACATTCAGTACTTC. Amino acid sequence: CSAWRSDKNIQYF.

A single count supports this clonotype. V gene TRBV5-1 combines with J gene TRBJ1-2; 9 positions match TRBD1. The CDR3 runs 16 residues. Germline V gene lookup returns CDR1 SGHRS and CDR2 YFSETQ. V dropped 4 bases and J dropped 5; count of bases not matched to a gene: 12. CDR3 bases: TGCGCCAGCAGCCCACTCCCGGGACAGGGAGGGTATGGCTACACCTTC. This gives the protein CASSPLPGQGGYGYTF.

The V call is TRBV20-1, the J call TRBJ1-5; D gene uncertain. Germline CDR1 and CDR2: DFQATT and SNEGSKA (reference sequence). CDR3 length: 15 residues. The CDR3 DNA is TGCAGCCTGCGAGGACGTGGAGGAAGCAATCAGCCCCAGCATTTT. This sequence encodes CSLRGRGGSNQPQHF.

The V call is TRBV20-1, the J call TRBJ1-2, with 10 bases lining up with TRBD1. Germline values: CDR1 DFQATT, CDR2 SNEGSKA (reference sequence). This CDR3 comprises 13 residues. The V gene end was trimmed by 4 bases and the J gene end by 8 bases; junction bases not matched to a gene: 7. In DNA form, the CDR3 reads TGCAGTGCTAAGATCGGGACAGGGGAAGGCTACACCTTC. As protein: CSAKIGTGEGYTF.

The chain uses TRBV20-1 and TRBJ2-3; 14 nucleotides align to TRBD2. The CDR3 is made up of 16 amino acids. Germline CDR1 and CDR2: DFQATT and SNEGSKA (reference sequence). The V gene end was trimmed by 5 bases and the J gene end by 7 bases; junction bases not matched to a gene: 11. In DNA form, the CDR3 reads TGCAGTGCTGGGGGGACTAGCGGGGGCCGTCTAAATACGCAGTATTTT. Encoded protein: CSAGGTSGGRLNTQYF.

The chain links TRBV29-1 to TRBJ2-1, with D possibly matching TRBD2 (7 bases). With 3 bases removed from V and 6 bases from J, the gap between germline ends came to 12 bases. The CDR3 is 13 amino acids. Germline loops: CDR1 SQVTM, CDR2 ANQGSEA. CDR3 bases: TGCAGCGTTGACCCGGGGGGCCGCAATGAGCAGTTCTTC. Its translation is CSVDPGGRNEQFF.

The rearrangement uses TRBV9 and TRBJ1-6; 9 bases line up with TRBD1. Germline lookup yields CDR1 SGDLS and CDR2 YYNGEE. The length of the CDR3 is 17 residues. The trim removed 3 bases at V and 0 bases at J, leaving 4 bases unmatched. CDR3 in amino acids: CASSGDRESSYNSPLHF. The CDR3, as DNA: TGTGCCAGCAGCGGGGACAGGGAGAGCTCCTATAATTCACCCCTCCACTTT.

This rearrangement joins TRBV29-1 to TRBJ1-5, with D unclear. This CDR3 comprises 11 residues. The V end was cut by 4 bases, the J end by 5 bases, with 6 bases between. The germline gives CDR1 SQVTM, CDR2 ANQGSEA. The CDR3 DNA is TGCAGCGTTGGGGTGGATCAGCCCCAGCATTTT. Translated: CSVGVDQPQHF.

The CDR3 protein is CASSWSTDNEQFF. The CDR3 nucleotides read TGTGCCAGCAGCTGGTCCACAGACAATGAGCAGTTCTTC. V and J are TRBV7-2 and TRBJ2-1, with unresolved D. The CDR3 contains 13 residues. Trimming removed 4 bases at V and 5 bases at J, with 9 bases between. Germline V gene sequence: CDR1 SGHTA, CDR2 FQGNSA.

This clonotype has just one count. The chain joins TRBV6-5 to TRBJ1-2, with D hard to call. The germline V and J ends were trimmed by 6 bases and 4 bases, with 15 bases remaining between them. The CDR3 is made up of 14 amino acids. Germline CDR1 is MNHEY and CDR2 is SVGAGI. The CDR3: CASSSTTVAYGYTF. CDR3 nucleotide sequence: TGTGCCAGCAGCAGCACTACGGTGGCCTATGGCTACACCTTC.

The chain recombines TRBV15 with TRBJ2-2; perhaps D is TRBD1 or TRBD2 (5 bases each). There are 16 residues in the CDR3. V was trimmed by 3 bases and J by 3 bases, leaving 14 bases between them. Germline assignment: CDR1 LNHNV and CDR2 YYDKDF (reference sequence). CDR3: CATSSDMGTDTGELFF. CDR3 nucleotides: TGTGCCACCAGCAGCGACATGGGGACGGACACCGGGGAGCTGTTTTTT.

The chain employs TRBV27 and TRBJ1-1; 9 bases are a match to TRBD1. V gave up 8 bases and J gave up 4 bases; unmatched junction bases: 2. The CDR3 covers 12 residues. Germline V gene data show CDR1 as MNHEY and CDR2 as SMNVEV (reference sequence). The CDR3 bases are TGTGCCAGCTTGGACAGGGGCACTGAAGCTTTCTTT. It specifies CASLDRGTEAFF.

The V gene is TRBV7-9, the J gene TRBJ1-6; tentative D call: TRBD1 (5 bases). This CDR3 has 13 residues. V was cut by 7 bases and J by 11 bases, with 15 bases left in between. CDR1 and CDR2 (germline): SEHNR, FQNEAQ (reference sequence). DNA of the CDR3: TGTGCCAGCACCCCGATCGGGGCGACACCCCTCCACTTT. Amino acid sequence: CASTPIGATPLHF.

The rearrangement links TRBV11-2 to TRBJ2-7; 7 bases are a match to TRBD2. Per the germline V gene, CDR1 is SGHAT and CDR2 is FQNNGV. The CDR3 is 13 amino acids. V lost 0 bases, J lost 7 bases, and 3 bases stayed unmatched. CDR3 bases: TGTGCCAGCAGCTTAGATCCAGCGGGGGAGCAGTACTTC. Residues: CASSLDPAGEQYF.

The chain links TRBV7-3 to TRBJ2-3; 10 positions match TRBD2. V shed 5 bases, J shed 10 bases, and the junction held 12 bases outside the gene matches. The CDR3 loop spans 15 amino acids. Germline CDR1 reads SGHTA; CDR2 reads FQGTGA. The CDR3 DNA follows: TGTGCCAGCAGCCGGACAGGTTGGACTAGCGGTGCGCAGTATTTT. Protein: CASSRTGWTSGAQYF.

The chain recombines TRBV30 with TRBJ1-2; a possible D gene is TRBD1 (6 bases). V dropped 1 base and J dropped 3 bases, with 9 bases sitting between them. The CDR3 extends over 13 amino acids. In germline, CDR1 is GTSNPN, CDR2 SVGIG (reference sequence). The CDR3: CAWSEGGDYGYTF. CDR3 in DNA: TGTGCCTGGAGTGAAGGGGGAGACTATGGCTACACCTTC.

This chain uses TRBV3-1 with TRBJ2-7; D remains ambiguous. The germline gives CDR1 LGHDT, CDR2 YNNKEL (reference sequence). There are 13 residues in the CDR3. V lost 0 bases to trimming and J lost 7 bases, with 10 bases between them. The CDR3 is CASSQDRRTEQYF. The CDR3 nucleotides read TGTGCCAGCAGCCAAGATAGGCGTACAGAGCAGTACTTC.

The chain is built from TRBV4-2 and TRBJ1-2, with TRBD1 as a possible D gene (5 bases). CDR3 length equals 16 residues. Trimming stripped 0 bases from V and 5 bases from J, with 16 bases between. CDR1 and CDR2 (germline): LGHNA, YNFKEQ. CDR3 in amino acids: CASSQEGNRRGYGYTF. As DNA, the CDR3 is TGTGCCAGCAGCCAAGAAGGTAATCGGAGGGGTTATGGCTACACCTTC.

The V and J genes are TRBV12-3 or TRBV12-4 and TRBJ2-1; 9 bases line up with TRBD2. The CDR3 covers 17 residues. Trimming took 6 bases from V and 10 from J; bases not matched to a gene: 19. CDR3 in amino acids: CASSKERAAGTSNEQFF. The CDR3 DNA sequence: TGTGCCAGCAGCAAAGAACGTGCCGCCGGGACTAGCAACGAGCAGTTCTTC.

The chain joins TRBV6-1 to TRBJ2-3, with a possible D match to TRBD2 (6 bases). CDR3 length: 15 residues. Germline CDR1 reads MNHNS; CDR2 reads SASEGT. V was trimmed by 4 bases and J by 1 base, leaving 12 bases between them. This CDR3 is CASSAPGDGTDTQYF. For the CDR3, the DNA is TGTGCCAGCAGTGCGCCGGGGGATGGCACAGATACGCAGTATTTT.

The CDR3 DNA reads as TGTGCCTGGAGCGTGGCCTCCGGGACTTCATACACCTTC. It yields the protein CAWSVASGTSYTF. The V call is TRBV30, the J call TRBJ1-2; tentative D call: TRBD1 (5 bases). Germline assignment: CDR1 GTSNPN and CDR2 SVGIG (reference sequence). This CDR3 region has 13 residues. The ends were cut back, 3 bases at V and 11 bases at J, with 19 bases in the middle.

This sequence joins TRBV5-4 and TRBJ2-4; D might be TRBD1 (6 bases). CDR1 and CDR2 (germline): SGHNT, YYREEE (reference sequence). The CDR3 length is 15 residues. The germline V and J ends were trimmed by 2 bases and 7 bases, with 16 bases remaining between them. This CDR3 is CASSFQGREGNIQYF. In DNA, the CDR3 is TGTGCCAGCAGCTTTCAGGGGAGAGAGGGGAACATTCAGTACTTC.

As concerns this clonotype: One junction end disagrees with the germline gene, perhaps due to a read error. V and J are TRBV30 and TRBJ1-6; the D gene is possibly TRBD1 (5 bases). CDR3 length equals 15 residues. The V gene's germline CDR1 is GTSNPN and CDR2 SVGIG (reference sequence). CDR3 region: CAWSAVAGYNSPLHF. The CDR3 nucleotides read TGTGCCTGGAGTGCGGTGGCAGGGTATAATTCACCCCTCCATTTT.

The chain is built from TRBV9 and TRBJ2-2; D not resolved. The CDR3 contains 16 residues. The germline V and J ends were trimmed by 0 bases and 5 bases, with 14 bases remaining between them. Per the germline V gene, CDR1 is SGDLS and CDR2 is YYNGEE. In nucleotides, the CDR3 is TGTGCCAGCAGCGTAGGGGCGACCCCCGGGACCGGGGAGCTGTTTTTT. This translates into CASSVGATPGTGELFF.

The genes are TRBV7-3 and TRBJ2-1; TRBD2 matches at 11 bases. V shed 5 bases and J 9 bases; nucleotides not matched to a gene: 12. Germline V gene data show CDR1 as SGHTA and CDR2 as FQGTGA. This CDR3 is built from 16 residues. The CDR3: CASSAALAGGPGEQFF. The CDR3 DNA follows: TGTGCCAGCAGCGCCGCCTTAGCGGGGGGGCCGGGTGAGCAGTTCTTC.

DNA of the CDR3: TGTGCCTGGAAGAGCTCCTACAATGAGCAGTTCTTC. Amino acid sequence: CAWKSSYNEQFF. V is TRBV30 and J is TRBJ2-1; D is unresolved. Germline V gene lookup returns CDR1 GTSNPN and CDR2 SVGIG (reference sequence). The CDR3 has 12 residues. Trimming left V 4 bases short and J 0 bases short, with 4 bases between.

The chain links TRBV7-3 to TRBJ2-2, with D uncertain. The CDR3 loop spans 11 amino acids. Per germline, CDR1 SGHTA and CDR2 FQGTGA. The V end lost 5 bases, the J end lost 7 bases, and 5 bases lay between the germline ends. The CDR3 reads CASSLYGELFF. The CDR3 DNA follows: TGTGCCAGCAGCCTCTACGGGGAGCTGTTTTTT.